This T cell receptor beta chain is from a study of Tregs in tolerant kidney transplant recipients. Mixed chimerism was transient after nonmyeloablative marrow transplants from related graft donors. This clone has more than one count but fewer than ten. Measured with immunoSEQ multiplex PCR; TCRdb has only the in-frame clones, and not every one. The table shows 54,000 or so clones, with 91% occurring only once. CDR3 length: 13 residues. Germline V gene lookup returns CDR1 LNHDA and CDR2 SQIVND (reference sequence). The V end lost 5 bases, the J end lost 5 bases, and 10 bases lay between the germline ends.

This clonotype originated in a human patient who received a combined kidney and bone marrow transplant. Certain T cells may be donor cells from the graft. The chain joins TRBV19 to TRBJ2-1, with D maybe TRBD2 (6 bases). The sample was CD8+ T cells from blood (PBMCs), taken 24 months after the transplant. This CDR3 reads CASSGGWNNEQFF. The CDR3 coding sequence is TGTGCCAGTAGTGGGGGGTGGAACAATGAGCAGTTCTTC.